These T cell receptor beta chains were read from a single sample in a study of graft-versus-host responses after intestinal transplantation. Produced via immunoSEQ multiplex PCR; TCRdb's table is partial and in-frame only. The table shows about 20,000 clones, with 86% occurring only once. The input for sequencing was bone marrow, taken roughly 130 days after transplant. All receptors derive from a human patient who received an intestinal transplant, so some T cells may come from the graft donor. Both conserved end residues are part of each CDR3. D genes are given only for firm matches. Size is stated for part of the rows, as once, few or many counts, or as a class when the clone is expanded.

.	.	TRBV19	TRBJ1-1	CASSRQVNTEAFF	TGTGCCAGTAGTAGGCAGGTGAACACTGAAGCTTTCTTT
TRBD1	.	TRBV11-1	TRBJ2-3	CASSPGTATDTQYF	TGTGCCAGCAGCCCCGGGACAGCTACAGATACGCAGTATTTT
.	few	TRBV25-1	TRBJ1-3	CASSAANTIYF	TGTGCCAGCAGTGCCGCTAACACCATATATTTT
TRBD2	.	TRBV11-2	TRBJ2-7	CASSLVAGGWNEQYF	TGTGCCAGCAGCTTAGTGGCGGGAGGGTGGAACGAGCAGTACTTC
.	.	TRBV7-9	TRBJ1-2	CASSLGPIGYTF	TGTGCCAGCAGCTTAGGGCCGATTGGCTACACCTTC
.	.	TRBV9	TRBJ2-7	CASSHGYEQYF	TGTGCCAGCAGCCACGGCTACGAGCAGTACTTC
.	.	TRBV27	TRBJ2-1	CASSWYNEQFF	TGTGCCAGCAGTTGGTACAATGAGCAGTTCTTC
.	.	TRBV6-6	TRBJ2-1	CASSITGPYNEQFF	TGTGCCAGCAGTATTACTGGACCCTACAATGAGCAGTTCTTC
TRBD2	.	TRBV6-4	TRBJ2-7	CATTTGTSGGPYEQYF	TGTGCCACCACGACTGGGACTAGCGGGGGACCCTACGAGCAGTACTTC
.	once	TRBV19	TRBJ2-3	CASSPSSSWLTDTQYF	TGTGCCAGTAGTCCCTCCTCTTCTTGGCTCACAGATACGCAGTATTTT
TRBD1	.	TRBV6-1	TRBJ2-5	CASSSIQGVQETQYF	TGTGCCAGCAGCAGCATACAGGGGGTCCAAGAGACCCAGTACTTC
.	.	TRBV10-1	TRBJ1-3	CASSDRGGNTIYF	TGCGCCAGCAGTGACAGGGGTGGAAACACCATATATTTT
TRBD1	.	TRBV30	TRBJ2-7	CAWSVYRGYEQYF	TGTGCCTGGAGTGTATACAGGGGCTACGAGCAGTACTTC
.	.	TRBV27	TRBJ2-7	CASSYSGGKSYEQYF	TGTGCCAGCAGTTATTCCGGGGGAAAGAGCTACGAGCAGTACTTC
.	.	TRBV27	TRBJ2-6	CASSLTGAGANVLTF	TGTGCCAGCAGTTTAACAGGTGCTGGGGCCAACGTCCTGACTTTC
.	.	TRBV11-2	TRBJ2-1	CASSLVWGTEQFF	TGTGCCAGCAGCTTAGTTTGGGGGACTGAGCAGTTCTTC
.	.	TRBV7-8	TRBJ2-7	CASSVSIGGAEQYF	TGTGCCAGCAGCGTTAGCATCGGAGGGGCCGAGCAGTACTTC
TRBD1	.	TRBV7-9	TRBJ2-7	CASSVPGTGAYEQYF	TGTGCCAGCAGCGTCCCCGGGACAGGGGCCTACGAGCAGTACTTC
.	.	TRBV2	TRBJ2-7	CASSAEQGGSYEQYF	TGTGCCAGCAGTGCTGAACAGGGAGGAAGCTACGAGCAGTACTTC
TRBD2	.	TRBV6-4	TRBJ2-1	CASSDSASGYNEQFF	TGTGCCAGCAGTGACTCGGCTAGCGGGTACAATGAGCAGTTCTTC
.	.	TRBV27	TRBJ2-7	CASSLLLGVAYEQYF	TGTGCCAGCAGTTTACTCCTAGGAGTTGCCTACGAGCAGTACTTC
.	few	TRBV6-9	TRBJ1-1	CASWTRGLDLSEAFF	TGTGCCAGCTGGACCCGGGGTCTGGATCTATCCGAAGCTTTCTTT
.	once	TRBV9	TRBJ2-7	CASSVGSGTYEQYF	TGTGCCAGCAGCGTAGGATCAGGGACCTACGAGCAGTACTTC
TRBD1	once	TRBV16	TRBJ2-1	CASSLWTGVRNEQFF	TGTGCCAGCAGCCTATGGACAGGGGTTCGGAATGAGCAGTTCTTC
.	.	TRBV6-4	TRBJ2-3	CASSDSERATDTQYF	TGTGCCAGCAGTGACTCTGAGAGGGCCACAGATACGCAGTATTTT
.	.	TRBV11-2	TRBJ2-7	CASGRAEVSYEQYF	TGTGCCAGCGGCCGAGCGGAGGTATCCTACGAGCAGTACTTC
TRBD2	.	TRBV4-1	TRBJ2-1	CASSQDAGASGNNEQFF	TGCGCCAGCAGCCAAGATGCCGGGGCTAGCGGGAACAATGAGCAGTTCTTC
.	few	TRBV21-1	TRBJ2-2	CASRDDSSTGELFF	TGTGCCAGCAGAGATGACAGTTCCACCGGGGAGCTGTTTTTT
.	.	TRBV27	TRBJ2-1	CASSKKSEGYNEQFF	TGTGCCAGCAGTAAGAAGAGCGAGGGGTACAATGAGCAGTTCTTC
TRBD2	.	TRBV5-1	TRBJ2-7	CASSPAGYGRVYEQYF	TGCGCCAGCAGCCCGGCGGGGTACGGGAGGGTCTACGAGCAGTACTTC
.	medium-sized	TRBV29-1	TRBJ2-4	CSDWTALIAKNIQYF	TGCAGCGATTGGACAGCGTTAATAGCCAAAAACATTCAGTACTTC
.	.	TRBV19	TRBJ1-5	CASSILEDIFYSNQPQHF	TGTGCCAGTAGTATTTTAGAGGACATCTTCTATAGCAATCAGCCCCAGCATTTT
.	.	TRBV6-5	TRBJ1-2	CASRVTGSYGCTF	TGTGCCAGCAGGGTTACAGGGAGCTATGGCTGCACCTTC
.	.	TRBV7-6	TRBJ2-7	CASSQGAGGVYEQYF	TGTGCCAGCAGCCAAGGGGCGGGTGGAGTCTACGAGCAGTACTTC
.	.	TRBV11-2	TRBJ2-1	CASSSPWVSSYNEQFF	TGTGCCAGCAGCTCCCCCTGGGTTAGCTCCTACAATGAGCAGTTCTTC
.	.	TRBV7-8	TRBJ2-3	CASSSLPHKVSSTDTQYF	TGTGCCAGCAGCTCCCTCCCCCATAAGGTCTCTAGCACAGATACGCAGTATTTT
.	.	TRBV27	TRBJ2-7	CASSLNTYEQYF	TGTGCCAGCAGTTTAAACACCTACGAGCAGTACTTC
.	few	TRBV6-5	TRBJ2-7	CASSYGSAASSYEQYF	TGTGCCAGCAGTTACGGATCCGCGGCGAGCTCCTACGAGCAGTACTTC
.	once	TRBV19	TRBJ2-1	CASSPLALNEQFF	TGTGCCAGTAGTCCCCTAGCTTTAAATGAGCAGTTCTTC
TRBD1	.	TRBV7-3	TRBJ1-2	CASSPGQGIGGYTF	TGTGCCAGCAGCCCGGGACAGGGGATCGGTGGCTACACCTTC
.	.	TRBV6-6	TRBJ1-1	CASSYSAAGAEAFF	TGTGCCAGCAGTTACTCGGCAGCAGGGGCTGAAGCTTTCTTT
.	.	TRBV6-6	TRBJ2-7	CASSYRGPSYEQYF	TGTGCCAGCAGTTACCGGGGGCCCTCCTACGAGCAGTACTTC
TRBD1	.	TRBV2	TRBJ2-7	CASSEGQGPRTYEQYF	TGTGCCAGCAGTGAGGGACAGGGACCTCGAACTTACGAGCAGTACTTC
.	.	TRBV28	TRBJ1-3	CASSFRGNTIYF	TGTGCCAGCAGTTTCAGGGGAAACACCATATATTTT
.	.	TRBV27	TRBJ2-5	CASSPGRGGTQYF	TGTGCCAGCAGTCCCGGACGAGGGGGGACCCAGTACTTC
TRBD1	.	TRBV15	TRBJ2-3	CATSRNNRGRGTDTQYF	TGTGCCACCAGCAGAAACAATAGGGGGCGCGGAACAGATACGCAGTATTTT
TRBD1	.	TRBV7-8	TRBJ1-2	CASSLQDRSEGYTF	TGTGCCAGCAGCTTACAGGACAGGAGCGAGGGCTACACCTTC
.	few	TRBV5-5	TRBJ1-4	CASSFDTTNEKLFF	TGTGCCAGCAGCTTTGACACAACTAATGAAAAACTGTTTTTT
.	.	TRBV27	TRBJ2-2	CASSLRADKAGELFF	TGTGCCAGCAGTTTACGCGCCGATAAGGCCGGGGAGCTGTTTTTT
.	.	TRBV28	TRBJ2-7	CASSLGGSRYEQYF	TGTGCCAGCAGTTTAGGAGGGAGTAGGTACGAGCAGTACTTC
TRBD2	.	TRBV18	TRBJ2-3	CASSTSGSETQYF	TGTGCCAGCTCGACTAGCGGGAGTGAGACGCAGTATTTT
.	.	TRBV5-6	TRBJ1-3	CASSLGRKSGNTIYF	TGTGCCAGCAGCTTGGGACGGAAATCTGGAAACACCATATATTTT
.	.	TRBV6-1	TRBJ1-3	CASSEGVSGNTIYF	TGTGCCAGCAGTGAAGGGGTGTCTGGAAACACCATATATTTT
.	.	TRBV30	TRBJ1-6	CAWMPGPYNSPLHF	TGTGCCTGGATGCCGGGACCCTATAATTCACCCCTCCACTTT
.	once	TRBV30	TRBJ1-3	CANGFPGNTIYF	TGTGCCAATGGTTTTCCTGGAAACACCATATATTTT